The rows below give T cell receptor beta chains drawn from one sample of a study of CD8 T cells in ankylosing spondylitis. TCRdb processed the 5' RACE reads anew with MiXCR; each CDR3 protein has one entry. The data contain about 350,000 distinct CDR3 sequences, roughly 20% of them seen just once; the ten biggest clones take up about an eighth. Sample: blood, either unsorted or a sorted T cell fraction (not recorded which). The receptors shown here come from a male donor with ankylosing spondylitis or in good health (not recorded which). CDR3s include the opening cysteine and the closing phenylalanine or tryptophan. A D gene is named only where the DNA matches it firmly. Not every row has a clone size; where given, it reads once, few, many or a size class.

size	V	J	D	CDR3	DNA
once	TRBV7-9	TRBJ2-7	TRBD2	CASSYFGLAGNHEQYF	TGTGCCAGCAGCTATTTTGGGCTAGCGGGGAACCACGAGCAGTACTTC
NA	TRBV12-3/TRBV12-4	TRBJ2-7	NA	CASSSSLSYEQYF	TGTGCCAGCAGTTCCTCACTCTCCTACGAGCAGTACTTC
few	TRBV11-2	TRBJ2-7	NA	CASSLGMGDYEQYF	TGTGCCAGCAGCTTAGGTATGGGGGACTACGAGCAGTACTTC
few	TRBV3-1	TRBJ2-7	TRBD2	CASSQLASGPMAYEQYF	TGTGCCAGCAGCCAACTCGCTAGCGGACCTATGGCCTACGAGCAGTACTTC
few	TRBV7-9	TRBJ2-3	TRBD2	CASSSTGLAGPMQYF	TGTGCCAGCAGCTCAACGGGACTAGCGGGACCGATGCAGTATTTT
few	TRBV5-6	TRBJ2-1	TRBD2	CASSVSGGGWREQFF	TGTGCCAGCAGCGTTAGCGGGGGGGGCTGGAGGGAGCAGTTCTTC
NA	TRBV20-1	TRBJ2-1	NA	CSAGRRESGPYNEQFF	TGCAGTGCTGGCCGAAGGGAAAGCGGCCCTTACAATGAGCAGTTCTTC
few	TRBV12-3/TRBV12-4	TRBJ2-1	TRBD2	CASSFRLAGDNEQFF	TGTGCCAGCAGTTTTCGACTAGCGGGGGACAATGAGCAGTTCTTC
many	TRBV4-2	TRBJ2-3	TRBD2	CASSQGRTGGGDTQYF	TGTGCCAGCAGCCAAGGTCGGACGGGGGGGGGCGATACGCAGTATTTT
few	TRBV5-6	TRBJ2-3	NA	CASSSMGADTQYF	TGTGCCAGCAGCTCAATGGGAGCAGATACGCAGTATTTT
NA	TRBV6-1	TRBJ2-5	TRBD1	CASSERGQGAWETQYF	TGTGCCAGCAGTGAAAGGGGACAGGGGGCCTGGGAGACCCAGTACTTC
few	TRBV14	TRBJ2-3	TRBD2	CASSQDNLAGDTQYF	TGTGCCAGCAGCCAAGATAACCTAGCGGGCGATACGCAGTATTTT
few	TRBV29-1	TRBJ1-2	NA	CSVVVQGPVGFYGYTF	TGCAGCGTTGTGGTCCAGGGGCCCGTAGGATTTTATGGCTACACCTTC
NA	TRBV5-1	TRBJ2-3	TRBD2	CASSEGTSGGSTDTQYF	TGCGCCAGCAGCGAAGGGACTAGCGGGGGGTCCACAGATACGCAGTATTTT
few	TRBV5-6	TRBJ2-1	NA	CASSKDPGGSYNEQFF	TGTGCCAGCAGCAAGGACCCCGGCGGCTCCTACAATGAGCAGTTCTTC
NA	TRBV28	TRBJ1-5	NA	CAIAQVLRGNQPQHF	TGTGCCATCGCACAGGTCCTTAGAGGCAATCAGCCCCAGCATTTT
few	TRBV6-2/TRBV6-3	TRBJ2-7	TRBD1	CASRAPGTGVSYEQYF	TGTGCCAGCAGAGCCCCCGGGACAGGCGTCTCCTACGAGCAGTACTTC
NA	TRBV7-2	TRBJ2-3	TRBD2	CASRSGGAYTDTQYF	TGTGCCAGCAGGAGCGGGGGGGCTTACACAGATACGCAGTATTTT
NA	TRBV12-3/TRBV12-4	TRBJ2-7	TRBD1	CASSNRFAGTGGYEQYF	TGTGCCAGCAGCAACAGATTCGCTGGGACAGGGGGCTACGAGCAGTACTTC
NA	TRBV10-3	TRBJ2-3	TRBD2	CAIITLAGGQSLLLTDTQYF	TGTGCCATTATTACCTTAGCGGGGGGACAATCCCTTCTGCTCACAGATACGCAGTATTTT
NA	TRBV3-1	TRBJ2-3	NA	CASSQPGLRTDTQYF	TGTGCCAGCAGCCAACCCGGACTACGCACAGATACGCAGTATTTT
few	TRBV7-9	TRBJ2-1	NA	CASSLGDNAYNEQFF	TGTGCCAGCAGCTTAGGAGATAACGCCTACAATGAGCAGTTCTTC
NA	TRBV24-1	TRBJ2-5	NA	CATGESGTQYF	TGTGCCACCGGGGAATCGGGGACCCAGTACTTC
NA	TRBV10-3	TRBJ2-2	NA	CAIRERAWAGELFF	TGTGCCATCAGGGAGCGGGCGTGGGCCGGGGAGCTGTTTTTT
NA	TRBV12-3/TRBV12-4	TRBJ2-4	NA	CASSLGGADIQYF	TGTGCCAGCAGTTTGGGGGGTGCGGACATTCAGTACTTC
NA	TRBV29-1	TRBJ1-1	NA	CSVAGGQVGTEAFF	TGCAGCGTTGCCGGGGGGCAGGTGGGCACTGAAGCTTTCTTT
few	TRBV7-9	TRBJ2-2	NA	CSSRSTGELFF	TGTTCCAGCAGGTCAACCGGGGAGCTGTTTTTT
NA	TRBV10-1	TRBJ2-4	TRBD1	CASSGQGQLAKNIQYF	TGCGCCAGCAGTGGACAGGGTCAGTTGGCCAAAAACATTCAGTACTTC
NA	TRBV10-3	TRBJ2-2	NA	CAISEDSGIGGELFF	TGTGCCATCAGTGAAGATTCGGGAATTGGCGGGGAGCTGTTTTTT
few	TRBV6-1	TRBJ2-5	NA	CASSEDGWGRETQYF	TGTGCCAGCAGTGAAGACGGTTGGGGTCGAGAGACCCAGTACTTC
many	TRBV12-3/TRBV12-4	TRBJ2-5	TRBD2	CASTEPGGETQYF	TGTGCCAGCACCGAACCCGGGGGGGAGACCCAGTACTTC
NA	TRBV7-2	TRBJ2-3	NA	CANDYPRVVDTQYF	TGTGCCAACGACTACCCTCGGGTTGTTGATACGCAGTATTTT
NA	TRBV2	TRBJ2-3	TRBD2	CASDGAGGVTFSTDTQYF	TGTGCCAGCGACGGGGCGGGAGGCGTAACCTTTAGCACAGATACGCAGTATTTT
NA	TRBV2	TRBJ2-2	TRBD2	CASSEALTGTSANTGELFF	TGTGCCAGCAGTGAAGCTTTGACGGGGACTAGCGCTAACACCGGGGAGCTGTTTTTT
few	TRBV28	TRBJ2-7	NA	CASSDAPGPTYEQYF	TGTGCCAGCAGCGACGCACCGGGTCCTACCTACGAGCAGTACTTC
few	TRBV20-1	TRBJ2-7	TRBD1	CSARGTGEYEQYF	TGCAGTGCTAGGGGGACAGGGGAATACGAGCAGTACTTC
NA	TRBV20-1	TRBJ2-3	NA	CSAMPRMLLRRTDTQYF	TGCAGTGCTATGCCCAGGATGCTGTTACGGAGGACAGATACGCAGTATTTT
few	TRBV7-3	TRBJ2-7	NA	CASSLTCTPDWQEQYF	TGTGCCAGCAGCTTAACGTGCACTCCCGATTGGCAAGAGCAGTACTTC
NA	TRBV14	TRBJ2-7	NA	CASSQEGHYEQYF	TGTGCCAGCAGCCAAGAGGGCCACTACGAGCAGTACTTC
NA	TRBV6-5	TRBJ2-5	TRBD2	CASSYYTGLAGQETQYF	TGTGCCAGCAGTTACTATACTGGACTAGCGGGGCAAGAGACCCAGTACTTC
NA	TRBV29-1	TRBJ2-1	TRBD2	CSVEDLAGDNEQFF	TGCAGCGTTGAAGACCTAGCGGGGGACAATGAGCAGTTCTTC
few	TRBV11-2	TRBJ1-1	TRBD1	CASRIRTGLNTEAFF	TGTGCCAGCAGGATTCGGACAGGTCTTAACACTGAAGCTTTCTTT
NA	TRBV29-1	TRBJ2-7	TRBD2	CSVAGGYEQYF	TGCAGCGTTGCCGGGGGGTACGAGCAGTACTTC
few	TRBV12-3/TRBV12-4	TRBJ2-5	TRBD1	CASSDRGGFLTQYF	TGTGCCAGCAGTGACAGGGGGGGATTTTTGACCCAGTACTTC
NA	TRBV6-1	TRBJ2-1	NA	CASTGGAPTNEQFF	TGTGCCAGCACAGGCGGGGCCCCGACCAATGAGCAGTTCTTC
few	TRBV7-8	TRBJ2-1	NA	CASSPLGDNEQFF	TGTGCCAGCAGCCCTCTGGGTGACAATGAGCAGTTCTTC
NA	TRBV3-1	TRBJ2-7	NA	CASSPLGAVDYEQYF	TGTGCCAGCAGCCCTTTAGGGGCGGTGGACTACGAGCAGTACTTC
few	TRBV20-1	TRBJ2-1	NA	CSARRSGGLSYNEQFF	TGCAGTGCTAGAAGGTCCGGGGGACTCTCCTACAATGAGCAGTTCTTC
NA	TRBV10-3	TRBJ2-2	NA	CAIRRTEVNTGELFF	TGTGCCATCAGGAGGACAGAAGTAAACACCGGGGAGCTGTTTTTT
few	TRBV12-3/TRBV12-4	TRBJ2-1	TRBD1	CASRDRGPRDEQFF	TGTGCCAGCAGGGACAGGGGGCCTAGGGATGAGCAGTTCTTC
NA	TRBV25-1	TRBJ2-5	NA	CASSEFGVQGETQYF	TGTGCCAGCAGTGAATTTGGGGTACAGGGAGAGACCCAGTACTTC
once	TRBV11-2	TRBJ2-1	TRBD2	CASSTPGTSNEQFF	TGTGCCAGCAGCACCCCCGGGACTAGCAATGAGCAGTTCTTC
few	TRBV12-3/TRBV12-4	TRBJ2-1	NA	CASSPGGGGSEQFF	TGTGCCAGCAGTCCAGGAGGTGGGGGTAGTGAGCAGTTCTTC
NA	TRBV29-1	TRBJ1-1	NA	CSVYSMNTEAFF	TGCAGCGTATACAGTATGAACACTGAAGCTTTCTTT
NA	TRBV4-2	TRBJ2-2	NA	CASSQDRGYGETGELFF	TGTGCCAGCAGCCAAGATCGGGGGTACGGAGAGACCGGGGAGCTGTTTTTT
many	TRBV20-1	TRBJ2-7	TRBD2	CSAGGLAGLPYEQYF	TGCAGTGCGGGCGGACTAGCGGGGCTACCCTACGAGCAGTACTTC
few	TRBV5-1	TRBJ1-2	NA	CASSLVGNTYGYTF	TGCGCCAGCAGCTTGGTCGGCAATACCTATGGCTACACCTTC
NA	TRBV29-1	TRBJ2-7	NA	CSTRDGPYEQYF	TGCAGCACGCGGGACGGCCCCTACGAGCAGTACTTC